This T cell receptor beta chain was found in a study of technical replicates of blood from several donors (TCRdb year 2017). A remark on this clone: The antigen it recognizes is unknown. No base quality information exists; no much larger clone differs at one position.

Reading from cysteine to phenylalanine, the CDR3 counts 14 amino acids. Only the CDR3 region is kept as DNA, spanning 42 bases read in frame from base 1. Relative to germline, V is 5 bases shorter and J is 2 bases shorter, with 12 bases between their ends. CDR1 and CDR2 were assigned from the germline V gene as SGHTA and FQGNSA. Library creation used the immunoSEQ multiplex PCR assay. Here the immuneACCESS table is served through TCRdb, limited to in-frame sequences with V and J called. Missing clones are a known gap in these copies; in checked studies unresolved V genes cover under half, and the rest lacks a known reason. This sample holds about 84,000 clones; roughly 93% were observed only once. Together, the top ten hold approximately 0.22% of the sample.

The chain employs TRBV7-2 and TRBJ2-5; matching of 6 bases hints at TRBD1 as the D gene. This clonotype was obtained from a human donor in good health. The specimen was T cells isolated from PBMCs. This receptor has the CDR3 CASSPDRSQETQYF. The bases read TGTGCCAGCAGCCCCGACAGGTCTCAAGAGACCCAGTACTTC.